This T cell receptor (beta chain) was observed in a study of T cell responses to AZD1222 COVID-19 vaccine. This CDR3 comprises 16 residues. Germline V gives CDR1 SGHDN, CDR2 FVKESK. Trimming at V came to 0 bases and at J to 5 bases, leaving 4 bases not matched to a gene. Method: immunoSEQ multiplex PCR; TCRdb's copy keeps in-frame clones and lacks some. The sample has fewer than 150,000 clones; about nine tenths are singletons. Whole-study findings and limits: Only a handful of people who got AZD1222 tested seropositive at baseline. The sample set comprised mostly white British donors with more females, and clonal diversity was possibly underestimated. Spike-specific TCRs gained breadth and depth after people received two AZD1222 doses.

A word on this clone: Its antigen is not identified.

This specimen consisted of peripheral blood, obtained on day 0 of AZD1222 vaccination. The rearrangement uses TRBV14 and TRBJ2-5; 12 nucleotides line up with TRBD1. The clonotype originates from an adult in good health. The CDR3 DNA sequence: TGTGCCAGCAGCCAAGATTTTGGGACAGGGGGCGAGACCCAGTACTTC. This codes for CASSQDFGTGGETQYF.